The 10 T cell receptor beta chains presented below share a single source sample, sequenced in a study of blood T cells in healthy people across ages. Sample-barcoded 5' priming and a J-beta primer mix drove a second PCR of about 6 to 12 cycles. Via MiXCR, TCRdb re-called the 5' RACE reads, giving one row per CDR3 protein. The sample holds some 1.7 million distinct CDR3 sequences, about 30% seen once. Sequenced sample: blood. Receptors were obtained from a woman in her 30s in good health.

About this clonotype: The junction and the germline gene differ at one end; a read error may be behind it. CDR3 protein: CVSSLDRVSGKLFF. The CDR3 DNA follows: TGTGTCAGCAGTTTAGACAGGGTATCGGGAAAACTGTTTTTT. The rearrangement joins TRBV27 to TRBJ1-4, with 7 bases identical to TRBD1. The CDR3 covers 14 residues. The germline gives CDR1 MNHEY, CDR2 SMNVEV (reference sequence).

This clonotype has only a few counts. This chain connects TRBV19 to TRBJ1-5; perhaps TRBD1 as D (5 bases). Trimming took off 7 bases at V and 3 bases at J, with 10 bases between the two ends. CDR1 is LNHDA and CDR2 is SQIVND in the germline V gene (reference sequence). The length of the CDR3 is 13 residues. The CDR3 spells CASTDSPNQPQHF. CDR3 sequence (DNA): TGTGCCAGTACCGACAGCCCCAATCAGCCCCAGCATTTT.

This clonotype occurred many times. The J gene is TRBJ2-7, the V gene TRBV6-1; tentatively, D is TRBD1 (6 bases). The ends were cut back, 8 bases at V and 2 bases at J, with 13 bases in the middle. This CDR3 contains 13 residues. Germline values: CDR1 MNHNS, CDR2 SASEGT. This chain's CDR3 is CASAAGVTYEQYF. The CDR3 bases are TGTGCCAGCGCGGCAGGGGTTACCTACGAGCAGTACTTC.

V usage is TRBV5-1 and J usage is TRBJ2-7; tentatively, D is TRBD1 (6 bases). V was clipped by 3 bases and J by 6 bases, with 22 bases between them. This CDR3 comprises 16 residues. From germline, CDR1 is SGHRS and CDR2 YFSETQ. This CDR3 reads CASSSQDQDSDCEQYF. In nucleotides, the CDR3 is TGCGCCAGCAGCTCCCAGGATCAGGACAGCGACTGCGAGCAGTACTTC.

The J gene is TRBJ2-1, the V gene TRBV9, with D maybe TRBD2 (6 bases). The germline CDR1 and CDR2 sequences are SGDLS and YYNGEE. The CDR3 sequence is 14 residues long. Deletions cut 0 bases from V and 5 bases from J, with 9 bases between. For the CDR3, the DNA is TGTGCCAGCAGCGTAGCGGGGAGGAACAATGAGCAGTTCTTC. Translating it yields CASSVAGRNNEQFF.

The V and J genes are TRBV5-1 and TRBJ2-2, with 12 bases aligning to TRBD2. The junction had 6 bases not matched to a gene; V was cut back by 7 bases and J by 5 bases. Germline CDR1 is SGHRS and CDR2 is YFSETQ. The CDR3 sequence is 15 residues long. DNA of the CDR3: TGCGCCAGCGAGACTAGCGGGAGTGGGACCGGGGAGCTGTTTTTT. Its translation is CASETSGSGTGELFF.

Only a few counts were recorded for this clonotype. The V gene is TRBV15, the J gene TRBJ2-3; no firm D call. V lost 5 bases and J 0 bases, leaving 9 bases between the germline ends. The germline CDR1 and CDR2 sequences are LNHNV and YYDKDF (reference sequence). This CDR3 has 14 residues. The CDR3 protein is CATSPRTSTDTQYF. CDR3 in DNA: TGTGCCACCAGCCCCAGGACGAGCACAGATACGCAGTATTTT.

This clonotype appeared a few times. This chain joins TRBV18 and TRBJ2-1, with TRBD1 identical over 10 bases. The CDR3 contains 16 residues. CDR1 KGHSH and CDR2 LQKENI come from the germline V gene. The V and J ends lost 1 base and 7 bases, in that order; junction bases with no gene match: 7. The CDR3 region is CASSPRTSGQGNEQFF. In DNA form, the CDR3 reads TGTGCCAGCTCACCACGTACTTCGGGACAGGGGAATGAGCAGTTCTTC.

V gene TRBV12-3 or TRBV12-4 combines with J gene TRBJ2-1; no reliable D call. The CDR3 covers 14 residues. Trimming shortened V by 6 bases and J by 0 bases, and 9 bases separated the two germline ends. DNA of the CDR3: TGTGCCAGCAGGGCGGTAAGCTCCTACAATGAGCAGTTCTTC. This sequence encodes CASRAVSSYNEQFF.

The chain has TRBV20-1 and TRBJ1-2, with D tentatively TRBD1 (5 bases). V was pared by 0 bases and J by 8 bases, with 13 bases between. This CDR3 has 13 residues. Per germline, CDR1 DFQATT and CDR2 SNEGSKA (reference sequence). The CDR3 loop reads CSARERGSGGYTF. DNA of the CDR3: TGCAGTGCTAGAGAAAGGGGCTCAGGGGGCTACACCTTC.